This T cell receptor (beta chain) was captured in a study of metastatic and nonmetastatic thyroid tumors. In the study overall: Comparison of repertoires was carried out across blood and tumor or nodule tissue from malignant and benign thyroid patients.

This clone has more than one count but fewer than ten. Its antigen remains unknown. A much larger clone differs from this one at a single base, so this may be a read error. TCRdb recomputed clones from the PCR reads via MiXCR. The table includes 25,000 to 35,000 clones, about 15% detected once. Thyroid surgery was performed in patients who had received no treatment beforehand. Germline V gene lookup returns CDR1 DFQATT and CDR2 SNEGSKA (reference sequence). Trimming removed 7 bases from V and 1 base from J, with 13 bases in between. This CDR3 contains 13 residues. Study-wide findings and caveats: Across blood and tumor, TCR beta diversity in malignant thyroid tumors was reportedly significantly higher than in benign nodules.

This sequence joins TRBV20-1 and TRBJ1-1; no firm D call. The source material was blood. The source of this sequence is a female donor with papillary thyroid cancer or a benign thyroid nodule (not recorded which). Some clones in this sample may be carry-over from other donors' samples. CDR3 sequence: CSVKEESNTEAFF. The CDR3 DNA reads as TGCAGTGTTAAGGAGGAATCGAACACTGAAGCTTTCTTT.